These 5 T cell receptor beta chains were all obtained from the same sample, sequenced in a study of blood T cell repertoires in COVID-19. TCRdb's copy holds only in-frame clones and misses some; the assay was immunoSEQ multiplex PCR. Among about 80,000 clones, around 89% were seen once, and the ten largest hold under 7.5%. Sequencing was performed on peripheral blood. All receptors derive from a woman at least 80 years old with acute or convalescent COVID-19.

V gene TRBV7-2 combines with J gene TRBJ1-5; a possible D gene is TRBD1 (6 bases). This CDR3 region has 16 residues. Trimming shortened V by 7 bases and J by 7 bases, and 23 bases separated the two germline ends. Germline V CDR1 and CDR2: SGHTA, FQGNSA. CDR3 DNA sequence: TGTGCCAGCACCGAGATGGCAGGGGCCGGGGCACAGCCCCAGCATTTT. Translated, it gives CASTEMAGAGAQPQHF.

The J gene is TRBJ1-1, the V gene TRBV3-1 (or the pseudogene TRBV3-2); TRBD1 might be the D (6 bases). The germline V and J ends were trimmed by 4 bases and 2 bases, with 17 bases remaining between them. Looked up from germline, CDR1 is LGHDT and CDR2 is YNNKEL (reference sequence). The CDR3 has 16 residues. The DNA for the CDR3 is TGTGCCAGCAGCCCTGCTGGGACACAAAGAAACACTGAAGCTTTCTTT. Encoded protein: CASSPAGTQRNTEAFF.

V is TRBV7-9 and J is TRBJ2-7, with no clear D. CDR3 length: 13 residues. Germline CDR1 is SEHNR and CDR2 is FQNEAQ (reference sequence). Trimming took off 5 bases at V and 3 bases at J, with 11 bases between the two ends. The CDR3 is CASSRLERYEQYF. The DNA of the CDR3 is TGTGCCAGCAGCAGGCTCGAGCGCTACGAGCAGTACTTC.

The chain recombines TRBV7-3 with TRBJ2-2; 7 nucleotides align to TRBD1. J lost 3 bases, V lost 2 bases, and 3 bases had no gene match. From germline, CDR1 is SGHTA and CDR2 FQGTGA. CDR3 size: 15 residues. This chain's CDR3 is CASSLHGTDTGELFF. CDR3 DNA: TGTGCCAGCAGCTTACACGGGACAGACACCGGGGAGCTGTTTTTT.

The chain couples TRBV2 to TRBJ1-2; tentative D call: TRBD1 (5 bases). CDR3 length equals 14 residues. V lost 4 bases and J 0 bases, leaving 9 bases between the germline ends. The germline CDR1 and CDR2 sequences are SNHLY and FYNNEI. CDR3 amino acids: CASSATVPNYGYTF. The DNA for the CDR3 is TGTGCCAGCAGTGCGACAGTCCCTAACTATGGCTACACCTTC.